This T cell receptor (beta chain) derives from a study of cytomegalovirus exposure and HLA in healthy donors. PCR primers comprised 60 Vbeta and 13 Jbeta primers. Only in-frame clones appear in the TCRdb table, and some are missing; sequencing was by immunoSEQ multiplex PCR. The repertoire holds 150,000 to 200,000 clones, with more than 65% as singletons. J was trimmed by 8 bases and V by 4 bases; bases with no gene match: 8. The CDR3 totals 14 residues. Germline V gives CDR1 SQVTM, CDR2 ANQGSEA. The source is a man aged 18 to 29 in good health and CMV-seropositive. The material sequenced was PBMCs. The chain carries TRBV29-1 and TRBJ1-4; 9 nucleotides agree with TRBD1. The CDR3 DNA is TGCAGCGTTGCACCACAGGGGGCTAGCGAAAAACTGTTTTTT. Translation: CSVAPQGASEKLFF.